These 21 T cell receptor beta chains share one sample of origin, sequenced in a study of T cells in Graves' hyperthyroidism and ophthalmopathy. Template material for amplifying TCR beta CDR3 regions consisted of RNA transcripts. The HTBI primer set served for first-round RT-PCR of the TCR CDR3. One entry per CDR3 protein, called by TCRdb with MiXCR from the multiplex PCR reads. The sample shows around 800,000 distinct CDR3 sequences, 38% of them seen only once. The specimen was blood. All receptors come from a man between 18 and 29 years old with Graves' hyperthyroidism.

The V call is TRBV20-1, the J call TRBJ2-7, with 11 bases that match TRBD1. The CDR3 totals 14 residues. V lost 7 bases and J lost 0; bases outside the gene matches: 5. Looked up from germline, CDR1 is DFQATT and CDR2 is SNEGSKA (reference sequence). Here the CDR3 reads CSVLGQGASYEQYF. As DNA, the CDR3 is TGCAGTGTGCTTGGACAGGGGGCCTCCTACGAGCAGTACTTC.

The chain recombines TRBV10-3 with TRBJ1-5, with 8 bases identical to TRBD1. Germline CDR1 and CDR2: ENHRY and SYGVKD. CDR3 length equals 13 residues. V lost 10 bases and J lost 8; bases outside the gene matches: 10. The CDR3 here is CASRLDRVEPQHF. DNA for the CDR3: TGTGCCAGCAGGCTGGACAGGGTTGAGCCCCAGCATTTT.

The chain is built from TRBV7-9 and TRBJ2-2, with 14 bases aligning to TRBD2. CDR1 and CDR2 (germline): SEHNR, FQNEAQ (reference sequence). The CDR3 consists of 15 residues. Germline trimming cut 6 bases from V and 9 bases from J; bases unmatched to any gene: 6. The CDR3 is CASSPGTSGGWELFF. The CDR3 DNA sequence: TGTGCCAGCAGTCCTGGGACTAGCGGGGGTTGGGAGCTGTTTTTT.

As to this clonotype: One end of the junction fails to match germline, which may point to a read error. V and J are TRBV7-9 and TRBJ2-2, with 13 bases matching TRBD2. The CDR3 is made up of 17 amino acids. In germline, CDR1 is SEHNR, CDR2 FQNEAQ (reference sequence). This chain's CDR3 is CASSLDRTSGRTGELFF. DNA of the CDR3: TGCGCCAGCAGCCTAGACCGGACTAGCGGGAGAACCGGGGAGCTGTTTTTT.

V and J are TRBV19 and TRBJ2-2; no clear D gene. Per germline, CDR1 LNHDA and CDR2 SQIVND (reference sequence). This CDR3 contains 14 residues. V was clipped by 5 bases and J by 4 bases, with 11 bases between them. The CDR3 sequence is CASSRLASTGELFF. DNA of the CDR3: TGTGCCAGTAGTCGTTTGGCTAGCACCGGGGAGCTGTTTTTT.

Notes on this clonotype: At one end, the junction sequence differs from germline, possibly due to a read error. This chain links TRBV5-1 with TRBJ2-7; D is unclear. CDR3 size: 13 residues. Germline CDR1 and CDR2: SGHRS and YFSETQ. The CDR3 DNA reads TGCGGCAGCAGGCTTGTTGGCTCCTACGAGCAGTACTTC. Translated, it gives CGSRLVGSYEQYF.

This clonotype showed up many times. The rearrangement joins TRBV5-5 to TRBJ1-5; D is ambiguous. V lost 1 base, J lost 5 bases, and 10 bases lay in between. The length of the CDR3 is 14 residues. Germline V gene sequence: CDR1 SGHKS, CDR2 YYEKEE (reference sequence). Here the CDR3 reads CASSLYEGDQPQHF. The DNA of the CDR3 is TGTGCCAGCAGCTTGTACGAAGGAGATCAGCCCCAGCATTTT.

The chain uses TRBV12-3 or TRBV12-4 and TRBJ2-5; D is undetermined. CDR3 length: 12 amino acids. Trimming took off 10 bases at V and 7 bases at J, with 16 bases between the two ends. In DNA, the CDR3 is TGTGCCACCGGCGTGGGGTTGGGGACCCAGTACTTC. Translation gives CATGVGLGTQYF.

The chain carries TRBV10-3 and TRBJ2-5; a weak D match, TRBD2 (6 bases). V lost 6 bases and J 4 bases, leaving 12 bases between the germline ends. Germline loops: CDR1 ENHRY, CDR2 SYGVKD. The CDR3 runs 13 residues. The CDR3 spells CAISLRESETQYF. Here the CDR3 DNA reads TGTGCCATCAGCCTCCGGGAGTCAGAGACCCAGTACTTC.

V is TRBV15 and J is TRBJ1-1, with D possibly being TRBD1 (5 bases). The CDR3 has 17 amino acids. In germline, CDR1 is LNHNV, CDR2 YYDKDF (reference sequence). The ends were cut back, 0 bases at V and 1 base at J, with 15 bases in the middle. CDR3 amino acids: CATSREMAGPTNTEAFF. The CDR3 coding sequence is TGTGCCACCAGCAGAGAAATGGCAGGGCCCACGAACACTGAAGCTTTCTTT.

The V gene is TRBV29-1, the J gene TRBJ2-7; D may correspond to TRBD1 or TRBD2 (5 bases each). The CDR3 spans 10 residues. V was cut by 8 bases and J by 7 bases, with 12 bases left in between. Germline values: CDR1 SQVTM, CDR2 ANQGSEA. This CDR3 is CSWEEGEQYF. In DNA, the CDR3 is TGCAGCTGGGAAGAGGGGGAGCAGTACTTC.

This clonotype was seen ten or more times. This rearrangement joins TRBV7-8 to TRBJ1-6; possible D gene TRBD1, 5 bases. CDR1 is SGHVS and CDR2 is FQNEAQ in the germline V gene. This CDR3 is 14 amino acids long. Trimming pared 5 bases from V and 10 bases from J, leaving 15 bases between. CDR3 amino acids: CASSLGRGRSPLHF. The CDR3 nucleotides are TGTGCCAGCAGCCTCGGAAGGGGACGCTCACCCCTCCACTTT.

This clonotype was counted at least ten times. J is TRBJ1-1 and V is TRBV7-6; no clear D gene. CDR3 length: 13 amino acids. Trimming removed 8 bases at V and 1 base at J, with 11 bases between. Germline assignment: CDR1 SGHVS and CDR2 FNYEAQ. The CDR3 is CASWGSGNTEAFF. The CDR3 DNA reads TGTGCCAGCTGGGGATCGGGGAACACTGAAGCTTTCTTT.

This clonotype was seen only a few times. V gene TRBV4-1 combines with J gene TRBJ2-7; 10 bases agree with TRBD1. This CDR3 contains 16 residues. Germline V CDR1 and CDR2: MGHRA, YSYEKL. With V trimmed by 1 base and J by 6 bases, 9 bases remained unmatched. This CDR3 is CASSQGTGGRTPEQYF. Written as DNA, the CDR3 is TGCGCCAGCAGCCAAGGGACAGGGGGAAGGACACCCGAGCAGTACTTC.

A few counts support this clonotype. This chain's CDR3 is CASSEAWGRGTEAFF. The CDR3 region has the DNA TGTGCCAGCAGTGAAGCATGGGGGAGGGGGACTGAAGCTTTCTTT. The chain employs TRBV2 and TRBJ1-1; D is perhaps TRBD1 (6 bases). The V end lost 0 bases, the J end lost 5 bases, and 13 bases lay between the germline ends. CDR1 is SNHLY and CDR2 is FYNNEI in the germline V gene. The CDR3 extends over 15 amino acids.

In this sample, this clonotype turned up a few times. The CDR3: CASSHKVGAPGYTF. The CDR3 region has the DNA TGTGCCAGCAGCCATAAGGTGGGGGCCCCGGGCTACACCTTC. The chain links TRBV11-1 to TRBJ1-2, with a tentative D call TRBD1 (6 bases). The CDR3 length is 14 residues. Trimming left V 5 bases short and J 8 bases short, with 18 bases between. From germline, CDR1 is SGHAT and CDR2 FQDESV (reference sequence).

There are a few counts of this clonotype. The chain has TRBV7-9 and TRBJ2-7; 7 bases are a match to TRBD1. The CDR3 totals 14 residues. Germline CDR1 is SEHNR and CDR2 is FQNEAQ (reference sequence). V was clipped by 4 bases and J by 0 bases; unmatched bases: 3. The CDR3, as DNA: TGTGCCAGCAGCTCCGACAGGGCCTCCTACGAGCAGTACTTC. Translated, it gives CASSSDRASYEQYF.

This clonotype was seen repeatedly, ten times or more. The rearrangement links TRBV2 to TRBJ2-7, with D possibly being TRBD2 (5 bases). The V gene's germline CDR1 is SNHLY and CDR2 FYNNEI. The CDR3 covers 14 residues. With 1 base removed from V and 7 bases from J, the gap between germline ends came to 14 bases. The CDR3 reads CASSEDIAQQEQYF. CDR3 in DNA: TGTGCCAGCAGTGAAGACATAGCGCAGCAAGAGCAGTACTTC.

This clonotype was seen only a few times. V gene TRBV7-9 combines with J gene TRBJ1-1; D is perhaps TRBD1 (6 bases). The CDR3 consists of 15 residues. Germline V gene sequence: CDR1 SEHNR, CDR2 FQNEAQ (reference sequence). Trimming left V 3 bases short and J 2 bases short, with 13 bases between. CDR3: CASSLAGGGNTEAFF. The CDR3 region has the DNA TGTGCCAGCAGCTTGGCGGGGGGCGGTAACACTGAAGCTTTCTTT. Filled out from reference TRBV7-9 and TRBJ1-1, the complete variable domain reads DTGVSQNPRHKITKRGQNVTFRCDPISEHNRLYWYRQTLGQGPEFLTYFQNEAQLEKSRLLSDRFSAERPKGSFSTLEIQRTEQGDSAMYLCASSLAGGGNTEAFFGQGTRLTVV.

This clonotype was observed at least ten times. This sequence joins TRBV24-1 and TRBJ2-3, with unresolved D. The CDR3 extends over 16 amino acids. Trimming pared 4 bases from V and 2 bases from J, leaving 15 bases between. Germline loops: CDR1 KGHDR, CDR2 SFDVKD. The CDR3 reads CATSDPRAGYTDTQYF. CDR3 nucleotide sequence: TGTGCCACCAGTGACCCTAGGGCCGGATACACAGATACGCAGTATTTT.

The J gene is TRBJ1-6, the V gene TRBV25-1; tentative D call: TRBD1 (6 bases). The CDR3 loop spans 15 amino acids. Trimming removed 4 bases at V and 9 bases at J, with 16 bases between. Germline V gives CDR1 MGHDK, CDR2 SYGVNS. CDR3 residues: CASSAKGQMGSPLHF. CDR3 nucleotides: TGTGCCAGCAGTGCTAAAGGACAGATGGGTTCACCCCTCCACTTT.